One and the same sample provided the 2 T cell receptor beta chains below, sequenced in a study of shared clonotypes between healthy human individuals. Produced via immunoSEQ multiplex PCR; TCRdb's table is partial and in-frame only. The sample carries 300,000 to 400,000 clones, around 79% recorded once. The sequenced material came from memory CD4+ T cells sorted from blood. Subset reported: CD45RA-negative fraction. The receptors stem from a man aged 25-45 years in good health.

The rearrangement uses TRBV6-5 and TRBJ1-5; D unclear. The CDR3 length is 14 residues. V lost 6 bases, J lost 5 bases, and 14 bases lay in between. The germline gives CDR1 MNHEY, CDR2 SVGAGI. The CDR3 protein is CASSRRPWDQPQHF. Written as DNA, the CDR3 is TGTGCCAGCAGCAGGAGACCTTGGGATCAGCCCCAGCATTTT.

This clone was picked up one time. J is TRBJ2-1 and V is TRBV5-1; D uncertain. V was clipped by 0 bases and J by 5 bases, with 12 bases between them. Germline CDR1 reads SGHRS; CDR2 reads YFSETQ. The CDR3 length is 15 residues. CDR3 sequence (DNA): TGCGCCAGCAGCTTGGATTTGTCCTGGCACAATGAGCAGTTCTTC. Its protein is CASSLDLSWHNEQFF.